This note documents a single T cell receptor (beta chain) sequence. The antigen remains unidentified. The PCR made use of 60 Vbeta and 13 Jbeta primers. The assay was immunoSEQ multiplex PCR, and TCRdb's table has in-frame clones only and misses some. The sample holds approximately 200,000 clones, less than 80% seen once. These data belong to a study of cytomegalovirus exposure and HLA in healthy donors. Study-level results: In vitro confirmation showed three CMV-associated chains to be CMV antigen specific.

The material sequenced was PBMCs. This receptor was taken from a girl aged 2-10 years in good health and CMV-seronegative.

CDR3 sequence (DNA): TGTGCCAGCAGCTTAGCGACTAGCGGGAGTTTACCCGGGGAGCTGTTTTTT. It encodes CASSLATSGSLPGELFF. J is TRBJ2-2 and V is TRBV7-2, with 12 positions matching TRBD2. The ends lost 0 bases at V and 6 bases at J; junction bases unmatched: 5. The CDR3 consists of 17 residues. In germline, CDR1 is SGHTA, CDR2 FQGNSA.